These 20 T cell receptor beta chains were sequenced from one sample in a study of blood T cell repertoires in COVID-19. Clones were sequenced by immunoSEQ multiplex PCR, and TCRdb holds only the in-frame ones, with some missing. This sample has around 300,000 clones, with roughly 89% found just once. The material sequenced was PBMCs or T cells enriched from blood (not recorded which). Source of these receptors: a woman aged 40 to 49 who had recovered from COVID-19.

The rearrangement joins TRBV6-5 to TRBJ1-6; perhaps TRBD1 as D (5 bases). V was clipped by 8 bases and J by 9 bases, with 17 bases between them. Looked up from germline, CDR1 is MNHEY and CDR2 is SVGAGI. This CDR3 has 14 residues. The CDR3 sequence is CASAIAGFGSPLHF. CDR3 in DNA: TGTGCCAGCGCCATTGCAGGGTTTGGTTCACCCCTCCACTTT.

In nucleotides, the CDR3 is TGCGCCAGCAGCCCGGTACAGGGCAAGAATTCACCCCTCCACTTT. It is translated as CASSPVQGKNSPLHF. The chain employs TRBV5-1 and TRBJ1-6; D may be TRBD1 (6 bases). CDR3 length: 15 residues. CDR1 is SGHRS and CDR2 is YFSETQ in the germline V gene. The V end lost 4 bases, the J end lost 7 bases, and 15 bases lay between the germline ends.

The V call is TRBV5-1, the J call TRBJ2-3; TRBD2 aligns across 11 bases. CDR1 and CDR2 (germline): SGHRS, YFSETQ. CDR3 length equals 17 residues. The V segment lost 1 base and the J segment 3 bases; nucleotides outside the gene matches: 7. Here the CDR3 DNA reads TGCGCCAGCAGCTTGATAGCGGGAGGGCCGGGTACAGATACGCAGTATTTT. It codes for CASSLIAGGPGTDTQYF.

This clone showed up just once. The chain recombines TRBV7-9 with TRBJ2-3, with 11 nucleotides matching TRBD2. Per the germline V gene, CDR1 is SEHNR and CDR2 is FQNEAQ (reference sequence). J was trimmed by 3 bases and V by 6 bases; bases with no gene match: 2. The CDR3 is 14 residues long. The CDR3 is CASRTSGSTDTQYF. Here the CDR3 DNA reads TGTGCCAGCAGAACTAGCGGGAGTACAGATACGCAGTATTTT.

The chain carries TRBV2 and TRBJ2-6; TRBD1 is a possible D gene (6 bases). This CDR3 is built from 17 residues. V lost 5 bases, J lost 0 bases, and 14 bases lay in between. The V gene's germline CDR1 is SNHLY and CDR2 FYNNEI. The CDR3 DNA follows: TGTGCCAGCAGTTTACAGGGAAGGTCCTCTGGGGCCAACGTCCTGACTTTC. This translates into CASSLQGRSSGANVLTF.

The chain has TRBV10-3 and TRBJ2-1; TRBD2 agrees at 15 bases. The V and J ends lost 11 bases and 8 bases, in that order; junction bases with no gene match: 16. The length of the CDR3 is 17 residues. CDR1 is ENHRY, CDR2 SYGVKD, per germline. The CDR3 coding sequence is TGTGCCGCGTCCATTGGACTAGCGGGAGGGTCCGGCGATGAGCAGTTCTTC. Translation gives CAASIGLAGGSGDEQFF.

The rearrangement links TRBV6-2 or TRBV6-3 to TRBJ2-6; TRBD1 is a possible D gene (6 bases). V gave up 6 bases and J gave up 0 bases, with 12 bases separating them. The CDR3 has 16 residues. The germline V gene has CDR1 MNHEY and CDR2 SVGEGT. The chain's CDR3 is CASSPQGPSGANVLTF. Written as DNA, the CDR3 is TGTGCCAGCAGCCCGCAGGGGCCCTCTGGGGCCAACGTCCTGACTTTC.

J is TRBJ1-6 and V is TRBV28, with 8 positions matching TRBD1. Per germline, CDR1 MDHEN and CDR2 SYDVKM. This CDR3 has 16 residues. The V and J ends lost 7 bases and 5 bases, in that order; junction bases with no gene match: 10. CDR3 in DNA: TGTGCCAGCAAAAACCTGAGACAGGGGAATAATTCACCCCTCCACTTT. Its protein is CASKNLRQGNNSPLHF.

The chain couples TRBV28 to TRBJ2-7; 9 nucleotides align to TRBD1. Germline CDR1 and CDR2: MDHEN and SYDVKM. The J segment lost 1 base and the V segment lost 4 bases, leaving 5 bases of the junction unmatched. The CDR3 spans 15 residues. CDR3 sequence (DNA): TGTGCCAGCAGTTCGCACGGGACAGGGTCCTACGAGCAGTACTTC. It is translated as CASSSHGTGSYEQYF.

This rearrangement joins TRBV6-2 or TRBV6-3 to TRBJ2-5, with D unclear. This CDR3 has 11 residues. Germline assignment: CDR1 MNHEY and CDR2 SVGEGT. V lost 4 bases to trimming and J lost 3 bases, with 3 bases between them. CDR3: CASSLEETQYF. CDR3 DNA: TGTGCCAGCAGTTTAGAAGAGACCCAGTACTTC.

The chain employs TRBV18 and TRBJ1-4; 9 bases map to TRBD1. In germline, CDR1 is KGHSH, CDR2 LQKENI. The CDR3 spans 13 residues. Trimming cost V 8 bases and J 3 bases; bases outside gene matches: 1. The CDR3 sequence is CASRQGANEKLFF. The CDR3 nucleotides are TGTGCCAGCAGACAGGGGGCTAATGAAAAACTGTTTTTT.

The CDR3 DNA sequence: TGTGCCAGCAGTTCAAGGGGATCCGGGGAGCTGTTTTTT. It is translated as CASSSRGSGELFF. This chain uses TRBV27 with TRBJ2-2; TRBD1 might be the D (5 bases). Germline values: CDR1 MNHEY, CDR2 SMNVEV (reference sequence). V dropped 4 bases and J dropped 6 bases, with 9 bases sitting between them. The CDR3 sequence is 13 residues long.

The J gene is TRBJ2-5, the V gene TRBV7-2, with TRBD1 identical over 7 bases. There are 14 residues in the CDR3. Trimming cost V 5 bases and J 4 bases; bases outside gene matches: 7. Looked up from germline, CDR1 is SGHTA and CDR2 is FQGNSA. In nucleotides, the CDR3 is TGTGCCAGCAGCAGGGACACAGGGGCAGAGACCCAGTACTTC. Translation gives CASSRDTGAETQYF.

The V call is TRBV7-9, the J call TRBJ2-3; TRBD2 agrees at 9 bases. Germline CDR1 is SEHNR and CDR2 is FQNEAQ (reference sequence). Losses at the gene ends were 1 base for V and 6 bases for J; bases not matched to a gene: 5. The CDR3 runs 15 residues. The CDR3 sequence: CASSLGGTSFDTQYF. CDR3 DNA: TGTGCCAGCAGCTTAGGCGGGACTAGCTTCGATACGCAGTATTTT.

J is TRBJ2-1 and V is TRBV9, with 7 positions matching TRBD2. Germline loops: CDR1 SGDLS, CDR2 YYNGEE. Losses at the gene ends were 0 bases for V and 2 bases for J; bases not matched to a gene: 2. The CDR3 has 15 residues. CDR3 nucleotides: TGTGCCAGCAGCGTAGTGGGGGGGACCTACAATGAGCAGTTCTTC. This translates into CASSVVGGTYNEQFF. Filled out from reference TRBV9 and TRBJ2-1, the complete variable domain reads DSGVTQTPKHLITATGQRVTLRCSPRSGDLSVYWYQQSLDQGLQFLIQYYNGEERAKGNILERFSAQQFPDLHSELNLSSLELGDSALYFCASSVVGGTYNEQFFGPGTRLTVL.

This clone has just one count. The chain uses TRBV11-2 and TRBJ1-4; TRBD1 might be the D (5 bases). V lost 0 bases, J lost 7 bases, and 9 bases lay in between. Germline assignment: CDR1 SGHAT and CDR2 FQNNGV. The CDR3 is 14 residues long. CDR3 nucleotides: TGTGCCAGCAGCTTAGACAGGGTCAGTGAAAAACTGTTTTTT. Its translation: CASSLDRVSEKLFF.

The chain joins TRBV12-5 to TRBJ1-5, with D possibly TRBD1 on 5 matching bases. Germline V CDR1 and CDR2: LGHNT, FRNRAP. CDR3 size: 12 residues. Between the trimmed V and J ends, which lost 8 bases and 7 bases, there was a span of 12 bases. CDR3: CASTWGGQPQHF. In nucleotides, the CDR3 is TGTGCTAGTACCTGGGGGGGACAGCCCCAGCATTTT. The whole variable domain, filled in from reference TRBV12-5 and TRBJ1-5, reads DARVTQTPRHKVTEMGQEVTMRCQPILGHNTVFWYRQTMMQGLELLAYFRNRAPLDDSGMPKDRFSAEMPDATLATLKIQPSEPRDSAVYFCASTWGGQPQHFGDGTRLSIL.

The rearrangement links TRBV19 to TRBJ2-2; 7 positions match TRBD2. The CDR3 is 16 amino acids. Germline values: CDR1 LNHDA, CDR2 SQIVND (reference sequence). The junction had 13 bases not matched to a gene; V was cut back by 9 bases and J by 3 bases. CDR3 DNA: TGTGCCAGCCGACCCGCCTCGCGGGAGTACACCGGGGAGCTGTTTTTT. It is translated as CASRPASREYTGELFF. Using reference TRBV19 and TRBJ2-2 for the parts outside the CDR3, the full variable domain is DGGITQSPKYLFRKEGQNVTLSCEQNLNHDAMYWYRQDPGQGLRLIYYSQIVNDFQKGDIAEGYSVSREKKESFPLTVTSAQKNPTAFYLCASRPASREYTGELFFGEGSRLTVL.

A word on this clone: Additional DNA sequences in this sample encode the identical CDR3. The chain recombines TRBV30 with TRBJ2-3; perhaps TRBD2 as D (6 bases). V lost 0 bases and J lost 4, with 8 bases in between. CDR3 length: 13 residues. The germline CDR1 and CDR2 sequences are GTSNPN and SVGIG (reference sequence). The CDR3 reads CAWSVRRADTQYF. As DNA, the CDR3 is TGTGCCTGGAGTGTACGGAGGGCAGATACGCAGTATTTT.

This chain uses TRBV20-1 with TRBJ2-1; D possibly corresponds to TRBD2 (5 bases). From germline, CDR1 is DFQATT and CDR2 SNEGSKA (reference sequence). The CDR3 is 11 amino acids. With 6 bases removed from V and 4 bases from J, the gap between germline ends came to 7 bases. The CDR3 coding sequence is TGCAGTGCACGGGGATACAATGAGCAGTTCTTC. It codes for CSARGYNEQFF.